A single sample is the source of the 4 T cell receptor beta chains below, sequenced in a study of identical twins. TCRdb recomputed calls from the 5' RACE reads with MiXCR, one row per CDR3 protein. The repertoire holds about 730,000 distinct CDR3 sequences, with around 20% as singletons. The same sample was also used in a study of T cells expressing NK-cell markers.

The sequenced material came from PBMCs. Every receptor here comes from a woman between 18 and 29 years old in good health.

This clonotype was detected only a few times. The chain employs TRBV5-1 and TRBJ2-2; D perhaps matches TRBD1 (6 bases). The CDR3 sequence is 13 residues long. The ends were cut back, 4 bases at V and 7 bases at J, with 11 bases in the middle. Germline assignment: CDR1 SGHRS and CDR2 YFSETQ. CDR3 sequence: CASSLTTGGELFF. The CDR3 region has the DNA TGCGCCAGCAGCCTAACGACAGGCGGGGAGCTGTTTTTT.

Here the CDR3 DNA reads TGCGCCAGCAGCCAAGATCGGAGTTATACGCAGTATTTT. As protein: CASSQDRSYTQYF. The V and J genes are TRBV4-3 and TRBJ2-3; no reliable D call. Germline V gene sequence: CDR1 LGHNA, CDR2 YSLEER. Between the trimmed V and J ends, which lost 0 bases and 7 bases, there was a span of 8 bases. The CDR3 has 13 residues.

The rearrangement links TRBV6-4 to TRBJ2-1, with 10 positions matching TRBD2. Germline CDR1 MRHNA, CDR2 SNTAGT. J lost 9 bases, V lost 2 bases, and 7 bases had no gene match. CDR3 length: 15 residues. The chain's CDR3 is CASSDEAGGHSEQFF. CDR3 sequence (DNA): TGTGCCAGCAGTGACGAAGCGGGGGGGCATAGTGAGCAGTTCTTC.

A few counts support this clonotype. The chain links TRBV20-1 to TRBJ2-7, with D perhaps matching TRBD1 or TRBD2 (5 bases each). Trimming took off 6 bases at V and 1 base at J, with 10 bases between the two ends. CDR1 DFQATT and CDR2 SNEGSKA come from the germline V gene (reference sequence). The CDR3 is 12 amino acids. The CDR3 loop reads CSAGDVSYEQYF. The CDR3 nucleotides read TGCAGTGCGGGGGACGTTTCCTACGAGCAGTACTTC.